One sample yielded the 23 T cell receptor beta chains listed below, sequenced in a study of blood T cell repertoires in COVID-19. Clones were sequenced by immunoSEQ multiplex PCR, and TCRdb holds only the in-frame ones, with some missing. The sample includes about 240,000 clones, approximately 80% of them seen just once. What was sequenced was peripheral blood. The receptor set was obtained from a woman in her 70s with acute or convalescent COVID-19.

CDR3 sequence reads: CATSDLGQAVNEQFF. The CDR3 nucleotides are TGTGCCACCAGTGATTTAGGACAGGCGGTCAATGAGCAGTTCTTC. The chain joins TRBV24-1 to TRBJ2-1; the match to TRBD1 covers 7 bases. The CDR3 runs 15 residues. The trim removed 1 base at V and 6 bases at J, leaving 5 bases unmatched. CDR1 is KGHDR and CDR2 is SFDVKD in the germline V gene.

At least ten counts were recorded for this clone. The rearrangement uses TRBV14 and TRBJ2-2, with D tentatively TRBD2 (6 bases). Germline CDR1 and CDR2: SGHDN and FVKESK. Trimming removed 1 base at V and 4 bases at J, with 25 bases between. The CDR3 consists of 20 residues. The CDR3 sequence: CASSQAYHPFGGGGTGELFF. The CDR3 DNA is TGTGCCAGCAGCCAAGCCTATCACCCCTTCGGGGGAGGTGGCACCGGGGAGCTGTTTTTT.

The J gene is TRBJ1-4, the V gene TRBV3-1 (or the pseudogene TRBV3-2); D uncertain. The CDR3 runs 17 residues. The V and J ends lost 0 bases and 5 bases respectively, with 16 bases between them. Germline CDR1 reads LGHDT; CDR2 reads YNNKEL (reference sequence). For the CDR3, the DNA is TGTGCCAGCAGCCAAGAAAGACTCGGGAGACGGAATGAAAAACTGTTTTTT. Protein sequence: CASSQERLGRRNEKLFF.

The chain is built from TRBV28 and TRBJ1-1; a weak D match, TRBD1 (5 bases). CDR1 and CDR2 (germline): MDHEN, SYDVKM. CDR3 length equals 15 residues. V gave up 3 bases and J gave up 1 base, with 12 bases separating them. The CDR3, as DNA: TGTGCCAGCAGTTTCGGGCAGGGTTCGAACACTGAAGCTTTCTTT. This codes for CASSFGQGSNTEAFF.

This clone has only a few counts. V usage is TRBV2 and J usage is TRBJ1-5; maybe TRBD1 (5 bases). The CDR3 covers 14 residues. V lost 6 bases and J lost 8, with 17 bases in between. CDR1 is SNHLY and CDR2 is FYNNEI in the germline V gene. CDR3 nucleotide sequence: TGTGCCAGCAGGGCTGTGACAGTTTTGGAGCCCCAGCATTTT. Its translation: CASRAVTVLEPQHF.

The rearrangement uses TRBV5-6 and TRBJ1-6, with D maybe TRBD1 (5 bases). Trimming cost V 3 bases and J 7 bases, with 11 bases left between them. Germline assignment: CDR1 SGHDT and CDR2 YYEEEE. This CDR3 region has 14 residues. DNA for the CDR3: TGTGCCAGCAGCTCACAGGCTGGCAATTCACCCCTCCACTTT. Its translation: CASSSQAGNSPLHF.

V gene TRBV27 combines with J gene TRBJ1-5; weak D call: TRBD1 (6 bases). There are 14 residues in the CDR3. Trimming removed 4 bases at V and 1 base at J, with 8 bases between. Per germline, CDR1 MNHEY and CDR2 SMNVEV (reference sequence). The CDR3 sequence is CASSSQGSNQPQHF. For the CDR3, the DNA is TGTGCCAGCAGTTCCCAGGGGAGCAATCAGCCCCAGCATTTT.

J is TRBJ1-6 and V is TRBV5-1, with 7 bases that match TRBD1. Trimming removed 3 bases from V and 7 bases from J; junction bases left unmatched: 4. The germline V gene has CDR1 SGHRS and CDR2 YFSETQ. This CDR3 spans 14 amino acids. The CDR3 region is CASSSGQKNSPLHF. The CDR3 DNA reads as TGCGCCAGCAGCTCGGGACAGAAAAATTCACCCCTCCACTTT.

The rearrangement uses TRBV21-1 and TRBJ2-1; TRBD2 is the table's D call and was not checked against the DNA. TRBV21-1 is labeled a pseudogene. The CDR3 runs to 20 residues. The CDR3 region has the DNA TGTGCCAGCAGAGCCTCCGACGCCCTAGCGGGGGGGACACTAGGCTGCGAGCAGTTCTTC. Protein product: CASRASDALAGGTLGCEQFF.

V is TRBV5-4 and J is TRBJ2-3, with a tentative D call TRBD2 (6 bases). Germline V CDR1 and CDR2: SGHNT, YYREEE (reference sequence). V was cut by 0 bases and J by 0 bases, with 11 bases left in between. CDR3 length: 16 residues. The CDR3 region has the DNA TGTGCCAGCAGCTTGGGGCGGGGCTCTAGCACAGATACGCAGTATTTT. Its protein is CASSLGRGSSTDTQYF.

V gene TRBV6-2 or TRBV6-3 combines with J gene TRBJ2-7; 12 bases map to TRBD2. CDR1 and CDR2 from the germline V gene are MNHEY and SVGEGT. CDR3 length equals 16 residues. Trimming cost V 0 bases and J 4 bases; bases outside gene matches: 4. This chain's CDR3 is CASSYSLAGGRYEQYF. CDR3 nucleotide sequence: TGTGCCAGCAGTTACTCGCTAGCGGGGGGGCGGTACGAGCAGTACTTC.

The chain is built from TRBV10-3 and TRBJ1-5; TRBD1 aligns across 8 bases. Germline loops: CDR1 ENHRY, CDR2 SYGVKD. Unmatched junction bases numbered 13, after V lost 10 bases and J lost 2 bases. This CDR3 is 16 amino acids long. The CDR3 coding sequence is TGTGCCACCCAAAGATCAGACAGGGGTGGCAATCAGCCCCAGCATTTT. Translation gives CATQRSDRGGNQPQHF.

V usage is TRBV7-2 and J usage is TRBJ1-5; unclear D gene. The CDR3 runs 15 residues. From germline, CDR1 is SGHTA and CDR2 FQGNSA. Deletions cut 1 base from V and 4 bases from J, with 11 bases between. CDR3 residues: CASSLDSAGNQPQHF. The CDR3 DNA sequence: TGTGCCAGCAGCTTAGATTCGGCAGGTAATCAGCCCCAGCATTTT.

The J gene is TRBJ1-5, the V gene TRBV18; no firm D call. In germline, CDR1 is KGHSH, CDR2 LQKENI. The V and J ends lost 3 bases and 5 bases respectively, with 8 bases between them. The CDR3 covers 13 residues. Here the CDR3 reads CASSPALDQPQHF. CDR3 DNA sequence: TGTGCCAGCTCACCGGCCCTTGATCAGCCCCAGCATTTT. Full variable domain (outside the CDR3, taken from reference TRBV18 and TRBJ1-5): NAGVMQNPRHLVRRRGQEARLRCSPMKGHSHVYWYRQLPEEGLKFMVYLQKENIIDESGMPKERFSAEFPKEGPSILRIQQVVRGDSAAYFCASSPALDQPQHFGDGTRLSIL.

This clone was detected a few times. The chain is built from TRBV29-1 and TRBJ1-1, with a weak D call TRBD1 (6 bases). CDR3 length equals 13 residues. Germline V gene lookup returns CDR1 SQVTM and CDR2 ANQGSEA. V gave up 7 bases and J gave up 0 bases, with 12 bases separating them. CDR3: CSGGGQLNTEAFF. The CDR3 coding sequence is TGCAGCGGGGGAGGACAGTTGAACACTGAAGCTTTCTTT.

The rearrangement joins TRBV27 to TRBJ1-6, with unresolved D. This CDR3 has 16 amino acids. Germline CDR1 reads MNHEY; CDR2 reads SMNVEV (reference sequence). Trimming removed 2 bases at V and 7 bases at J, with 15 bases between. CDR3 nucleotides: TGTGCCAGCAGTTTAAAGCCGTACGAGGGAAATTCACCCCTCCACTTT. This translates into CASSLKPYEGNSPLHF.

This clone has just one count. The J gene is TRBJ2-3, the V gene TRBV6-4; 12 positions match TRBD2. The V and J ends lost 3 bases and 4 bases, in that order; junction bases with no gene match: 2. Germline-derived CDR1 and CDR2 are MRHNA and SNTAGT. The CDR3 is made up of 15 amino acids. The CDR3 loop reads CASSELAGGPDTQYF. CDR3 nucleotides: TGTGCCAGCAGTGAACTAGCGGGGGGCCCAGATACGCAGTATTTT.

The chain is built from TRBV30 and TRBJ1-1, with TRBD1 matching over 10 bases. CDR3 length: 19 residues. Germline-derived CDR1 and CDR2 are GTSNPN and SVGIG (reference sequence). V lost 1 base to trimming and J lost 1 base; unmatched junction nucleotides: 15. CDR3 sequence (DNA): TGTGCCTGGAGTGACCGGGACAGGGGAACTCAAGTTTGGAACACTGAAGCTTTCTTT. This codes for CAWSDRDRGTQVWNTEAFF. Looking up the rest from reference TRBV30 and TRBJ1-1 gives the full variable domain: SQTIHQWPATLVQPVGSPLSLECTVEGTSNPNLYWYRQAAGRGLQLLFYSVGIGQISSEVPQNLSASRPQDRQFILSSKKLLLSDSGFYLCAWSDRDRGTQVWNTEAFFGQGTRLTVV.

J is TRBJ2-2 and V is TRBV7-2; a possible D gene is TRBD1 (5 bases). V was trimmed by 5 bases and J by 7 bases, leaving 11 bases between them. The CDR3 is made up of 13 amino acids. Per the germline V gene, CDR1 is SGHTA and CDR2 is FQGNSA. The CDR3 bases are TGTGCCAGCAGCGGTCAGGGAATCGGGGAGCTGTTTTTT. Its translation: CASSGQGIGELFF.

This chain joins TRBV6-5 and TRBJ1-1, with D possibly TRBD1 on 5 matching bases. Trimming took off 6 bases at V and 4 bases at J, with 18 bases between the two ends. This CDR3 has 15 residues. Germline values: CDR1 MNHEY, CDR2 SVGAGI. CDR3 in DNA: TGTGCCAGCAGGTTAAAACAGTCGACAGCCACTGAAGCTTTCTTT. It specifies CASRLKQSTATEAFF.

This chain joins TRBV6-5 and TRBJ2-3; D gene unclear. The length of the CDR3 is 14 residues. Germline values: CDR1 MNHEY, CDR2 SVGAGI. The V and J ends lost 6 bases and 0 bases respectively, with 10 bases between them. The CDR3 region is CASSERSSTDTQYF. CDR3 sequence (DNA): TGTGCCAGCAGCGAGAGATCTAGCACAGATACGCAGTATTTT.

This rearrangement joins TRBV7-8 to TRBJ1-2; 7 nucleotides align to TRBD1. The CDR3 contains 18 residues. Germline CDR1 and CDR2: SGHVS and FQNEAQ. Germline trimming cut 5 bases from V and 1 base from J; bases unmatched to any gene: 16. The chain's CDR3 is CASSSRGFGTAFNYGYTF. In nucleotides, the CDR3 is TGTGCCAGCAGCAGCAGGGGGTTCGGGACAGCCTTTAACTATGGCTACACCTTC.

The rearrangement uses TRBV21-1 and TRBJ1-1. TRBV21-1 is labeled a pseudogene. The CDR3 has 15 amino acids. The CDR3 sequence is CASSKPEEGGSEAFF. CDR3 coding DNA: TGTGCCAGCAGCAAACCCGAGGAGGGAGGCTCTGAAGCTTTCTTT.